This T cell receptor beta chain emerged from a study of cytomegalovirus exposure and HLA in healthy donors (dated by TCRdb to the late 2010s). In terms of the full investigation: An earlier analysis of 587 of the donors reported approximately 280 Gb of sequence data and 117 million unique TCR beta sequences obtained from some 200 million T cells. HLA typing covered class I and class II loci at four-digit resolution. A later genetic analysis used genome-wide SNP genotypes for about 60% of the roughly 700 donors, treating that subset as a discovery cohort. Among the roughly 410 genotyped donors, about 85% belonged to the genetic ancestry cluster associated with self-reported Caucasian donors. The aim of the study was to test whether cataloging public T cell receptors could identify signatures of past pathogen exposure. Alongside the repertoire data, information on donor age, sex, ethnicity and CMV serostatus was compiled. Five DR-DQ haplotypes were treated as single units for association and clustering because of strong linkage in the cohort. Every repertoire in the discovery cohort had been generated on one and the same sequencing platform. Rather than using new phenotypic data, the later analysis identified candidate immune exposures from TCR beta sequences and from how often those sequences occurred across donors. In addition to the first cohort of 650 to 800 subjects, a separate validation cohort of approximately 130 different subjects was used. Among some 400 genotyped donors of the cohort, an average of around 240,000 unique TCR beta nucleotide sequences were sequenced per donor, 15% to 20% of them non-productive. The number of donors typed differed by locus, with 629-630 for A, B, C, DRB1 and DQB1, more than 500 for DQA1, 600 to 610 for DPA1, and about 450 for DPB1. An early release that covered about 600 HLA-typed donors contained around 300 gigabases of sequencing data and about 93 million unique TCR sequences. A later analysis re-examined previously published TCR beta repertoires from more than 650 donors and added high-resolution HLA genotyping to investigate patterns of TCR occurrence. An earlier analysis of around 580 of the donors used high-throughput TCR beta sequencing to judge whether each TCR beta V gene segment behaved as functional or pseudogenic. The T cell repertoires of several hundred subjects were profiled by immunosequencing and related to cytomegalovirus serostatus. To predict cytomegalovirus infection status, the study combined high-throughput TCR immunosequencing, statistical association of individual TCRs with disease status, and machine learning. What the study reported, not specific to this receptor: The 87-base-pair reads could not distinguish some IMGT-functional V segments, including TRBV6-2 and TRBV6-3, so those segments were excluded. For the cohort, immune exposure information was limited to CMV serostatus. A later analysis found that most CMV-associated TCR beta chains appeared HLA-restricted, with HLA associations seemingly driven largely by CMV exposure. Correlated functional status among segregating V segments might reflect linkage disequilibrium, but an unknown experimental factor could not be ruled out. Compared with equally common non-associated chains, HLA-associated TCR beta chains in a later analysis were more clonally expanded and had lower generation probabilities. Presence/absence analyses assumed roughly uniform sequencing depth across donors, an assumption that may not hold. In a later analysis, some 18,000 TCR beta sequences were associated with specific HLA alleles at a false discovery rate of 0.05. In vitro tests confirmed that three of the cytomegalovirus-associated TCR beta chains recognize cytomegalovirus antigens. The sequencing pipeline was judged likely to have produced a cluster of highly shared sequence variants as a technical artifact. In this cohort, only TCR beta chains were sequenced, and detectable features were limited by the absence of alpha or paired-chain data. The study gave a list of over 150 TCR beta chains associated with cytomegalovirus. In a later genetic analysis, a missense DCLRE1C variant was associated with V-gene and J-gene trimming of TCR beta chains, and the association was replicated in an independent cohort. A further reported finding was that TCR beta sequences accurately predicted the HLA-A and HLA-B alleles for most subjects in the first cohort. The earlier analysis of fewer than 750 of the donors excluded fewer than 20 rarely observed V segments, including chromosome 9 orphons, because counts were too low. Broadly in line with IMGT annotations, most TCR beta V segments showed up in productive rearrangements about 87% or about 30% of the time in an earlier analysis of approximately 600 of the donors. While some public TCRs were present in many individuals, most TCR sequences turned up only very rarely across donors. When HLA alleles, especially DR and DQ, strongly co-occurred, TCR associations were difficult to assign to individual alleles. In a later genetic analysis, fewer N-insertions in productive TCRs were reported among donors in an Asian-associated ancestry cluster than the roughly 700-donor mean. Cytomegalovirus status was reported to be diagnosed by the classifier with high specificity and sensitivity in both the original and validation cohorts. The authors suggested that the approach could potentially be generalized to other disease states and immunological phenotypes. Because HLA typing was unavailable for some donors at each locus, only the typed subset was used in association tests. In a later analysis, several top co-occurrence clusters were reported to appear linked to parvovirus B19, influenza, CMV and Epstein-Barr virus. In a later analysis, the rate of TCR association differed among HLA loci, with DRB1 alleles having the most associated TCRs and HLA-C alleles having the fewest.

Inclusive of the bounding cysteine and phenylalanine, the CDR3 is 15 residues long. Kept here is only the CDR3 DNA, which spans 45 bases and is read in frame from base 1. V drops 0 bases and J drops 2 bases, leaving 11 bases in between. Per the germline V gene, LGHNA is the CDR1 and YSLEER is the CDR2. Worth noting for this clone: It has no known antigen specificity. No much larger clonotype is one base removed from it; base qualities were not supplied.

The cohort was made up of roughly 670 healthy bone marrow donors. At the time of sampling, every cohort member was nominally healthy, though immune exposures that went unrecorded were likely present. CMV serostatus was positive for more than 250 and negative for about 50% of the roughly 670 cohort members, and was not recorded for this donor. Each donor provided a peripheral blood sample, and peripheral blood mononuclear cells were used for TCR beta sequencing. The Qiagen DNeasy Blood Extraction Kit was used to extract genomic DNA from the blood cell samples. Library prep was done by the immunoSEQ multiplex PCR assay. The multiplex PCR relied on a mix of 60 forward primers for TCR Vbeta segments and 13 reverse primers for TCR Jbeta segments. Amplification of the CDR3 region of rearranged TCR beta genes was performed with a multiplex PCR assay on genomic DNA. The amplified TCR beta libraries were sequenced on the Illumina HiSeq System as 87-base-pair reads. From the authors' description of their analysis: In a later analysis, about 80 million unique TCR beta chains were counted across the roughly 670 repertoires, and roughly 11 million of these chains were shared by at least two donors. Raw reads were error-corrected and collapsed into unique sequences by a nearest-neighbor algorithm in which closely related sequences were merged to remove PCR and sequencing errors. CDR3 sequences were aligned to IMGT reference sequences to assign V, D and J gene segments. For a sequence to be retained, a match of at least six nucleotides to both a V gene segment and a J gene segment was required. A rearrangement counted as productive if the CDR3 had no stop codons and remained in frame with V and J, and every other rearrangement counted as non-productive. Following IMGT convention, CDR3 was defined as the stretch from the second conserved V-encoded cysteine up to the conserved J-encoded phenylalanine. The earlier analysis of about 610 of the donors excluded sequences that lacked an unambiguous match to a single V gene segment. An earlier analysis of 587 of the donors classified V segments as functional when productive rearrangements were above 56.7% and as segregating when the standard deviation between donors was above 5%. To diagnose cytomegalovirus status from the catalog of TCR beta chain sequences, a statistical classification framework was built. A later analysis assigned V and J genes by comparing TCR nucleotide sequences with IMGT/GENE-DB human TR gene sequences. A later analysis assigned CDR3 sequences and most-parsimonious VDJ recombination scenarios with the TCRdist pipeline. In a later analysis, each TCR beta chain was defined by its CDR3 amino acid sequence together with its V-gene family, and reads without a unique V-gene family were excluded. In a later analysis, approximately 640 highly shared, low-generation-probability nucleotide sequences were removed to address suspected cross-contamination and a sequencing artifact. A later analysis calculated a clonal expansion index for each public chain from normalized within-repertoire ranks of inferred template counts. In a later analysis, generation probabilities were computed with a VDJ recombination model fitted to out-of-frame rearrangements, and the resulting probabilities were checked against IGoR. In a later analysis, TCR-TCR, TCR-HLA and TCR-CMV co-occurrence was scored with hypergeometric tests, and a repertoire-size bias correction was applied to TCR pairs. False discovery rates were estimated in a later analysis by permuting HLA or CMV assignments 20 times. In a later analysis, co-occurring TCRs were grouped using DBSCAN, with TCRdist sequence similarity added in when clustering inside HLA-allele-positive subsets. Repertoires with fewer than 30,000 or more than 120,000 public chains, plus five repertoires with anomalous nucleotide sharing, were excluded from co-occurrence clustering. Not all clones reach the TCRdb copy of this immuneACCESS table, which keeps in-frame sequences only. Checked studies attribute under half of the gap to unresolved V genes and leave the rest unexplained. D and trimming were read from the DNA, whereas the V and J calls and clone size are those reported in that table. The sample contains about 130,000 clones, about three quarters of them found a single time. The ten largest clones represent about 3.1% of the sample.

Material: PBMCs. The origin of this receptor is a human donor in good health. The chain joins TRBV4-3 to TRBJ2-7, with TRBD1 tentatively as D gene (5 bases match). The CDR3 reads CASSQDQGATYEQYF. The nucleotides read TGCGCCAGCAGCCAAGATCAAGGGGCGACCTACGAGCAGTACTTC.